These 12 T cell receptor beta chains were all obtained from the same sample, sequenced in a study of CD8 T cells in Susac syndrome. Reverse transcription of roughly 0.45 to 1 ug RNA used random hexamers. TCRdb independently ran MiXCR on the immunoSEQ multiplex PCR reads; one entry per CDR3 protein. The table records nearly 200,000 distinct CDR3 sequences, about 95% of them present only once. Sequenced sample: CD4+ T cells from PBMCs. The receptor source for this set is a human donor with multiple sclerosis.

The CDR3 protein is CASRVKLAPYNEQFF. The DNA for the CDR3 is TGCGCCAGCCGTGTTAAGCTAGCGCCCTACAATGAGCAGTTCTTC. The chain employs TRBV5-1 and TRBJ2-1, with D tentatively TRBD2 (6 bases). Germline CDR1 SGHRS, CDR2 YFSETQ. The V and J ends lost 7 bases and 2 bases respectively, with 16 bases between them. CDR3 length equals 15 residues.

The gene calls are TRBV2 and TRBJ2-3, with 7 bases that match TRBD1. The CDR3 covers 14 residues. CDR1 and CDR2 from the germline V gene are SNHLY and FYNNEI. The J segment lost 0 bases and the V segment lost 6 bases, leaving 3 bases of the junction unmatched. DNA for the CDR3: TGTGCCAGCAGGGACAGGTCTAGCACAGATACGCAGTATTTT. It is translated as CASRDRSSTDTQYF.

This clonotype was detected only once. The chain combines TRBV3-1 with TRBJ2-1, with 8 bases identical to TRBD1. J gave up 5 bases and V 7 bases, and 13 bases lay outside the gene matches. Germline V gene lookup returns CDR1 LGHDT and CDR2 YNNKEL (reference sequence). This CDR3 spans 16 amino acids. CDR3: CASNSHQGASNNEQFF. The CDR3 DNA reads as TGTGCCAGCAACTCCCACCAGGGGGCAAGCAACAATGAGCAGTTCTTC.

The gene calls are TRBV10-3 and TRBJ2-3; TRBD2 matches 8 bases. The germline V gene encodes CDR1 ENHRY and CDR2 SYGVKD. V lost 0 bases, J lost 3 bases, and 5 bases stayed unmatched. The CDR3 is 16 amino acids. The CDR3, as DNA: TGTGCCATCAGTGAGTCTCTCGGGAGGGTTACAGATACGCAGTATTTT. It codes for CAISESLGRVTDTQYF.

This clonotype occurred once. The chain recombines TRBV12-3 or TRBV12-4 with TRBJ1-2; D is unresolved. Trimming pared 1 base from V and 2 bases from J, leaving 8 bases between. This CDR3 has 14 residues. CDR3: CASSLGDTNYGYTF. CDR3 DNA sequence: TGTGCCAGCAGTTTAGGCGACACCAACTATGGCTACACCTTC.

This clonotype has just one count. This chain connects TRBV5-1 to TRBJ2-7, with a weak D call TRBD2 (5 bases). V lost 7 bases and J lost 5, with 13 bases in between. CDR1 and CDR2 (germline): SGHRS, YFSETQ. This CDR3 region has 12 residues. The CDR3 nucleotides are TGCGCCAGCGGGCAGCGGAAGAACGAGCAGTACTTC. This sequence encodes CASGQRKNEQYF. Looking up the rest from reference TRBV5-1 and TRBJ2-7 gives the full variable domain: KAGVTQTPRYLIKTRGQQVTLSCSPISGHRSVSWYQQTPGQGLQFLFEYFSETQRNKGNFPGRFSGRQFSNSRSEMNVSTLELGDSALYLCASGQRKNEQYFGPGTRLTVT.

This chain joins TRBV18 and TRBJ2-2; perhaps TRBD1 as D (5 bases). The germline V gene encodes CDR1 KGHSH and CDR2 LQKENI. This CDR3 spans 16 amino acids. V shed 2 bases and J shed 7 bases, with 17 bases lying between them. CDR3 in DNA: TGTGCCAGCTCACCAGACACTGCGACAGTGCACGGGGAGCTGTTTTTT. It is translated as CASSPDTATVHGELFF.

The genes are TRBV11-2 and TRBJ2-3; 7 bases line up with TRBD2. This CDR3 comprises 15 residues. J was trimmed by 6 bases and V by 0 bases; bases with no gene match: 6. The germline V gene has CDR1 SGHAT and CDR2 FQNNGV. The CDR3: CASSLEVLAADTQYF. The CDR3 DNA follows: TGTGCCAGCAGCTTAGAGGTTCTAGCGGCGGATACGCAGTATTTT.

The chain recombines TRBV2 with TRBJ2-6; 11 nucleotides line up with TRBD1. The germline CDR1 and CDR2 sequences are SNHLY and FYNNEI. This CDR3 has 18 residues. V lost 7 bases to trimming and J lost 0 bases; unmatched junction nucleotides: 8. CDR3 DNA: TGTGCCAGCATACGGGACAGGGGGTACACCTCTGGGGCCAACGTCCTGACTTTC. Translated: CASIRDRGYTSGANVLTF.

The rearrangement joins TRBV6-6 to TRBJ1-4, with D possibly being TRBD1 (6 bases). V was shortened by 7 bases and J by 5 bases, with 17 bases between the two germline ends. The germline V gene has CDR1 MNHNY and CDR2 SVGAGI (reference sequence). This CDR3 comprises 15 residues. CDR3 coding DNA: TGTGCCAGCACCGAAAATGGACAGCAAAATGAAAAACTGTTTTTT. Translated: CASTENGQQNEKLFF.

V and J are TRBV20-1 and TRBJ2-3, with 7 bases fitting TRBD2. V gave up 5 bases and J gave up 2 bases; unmatched junction bases: 13. CDR3 length: 16 amino acids. The germline V gene has CDR1 DFQATT and CDR2 SNEGSKA (reference sequence). The CDR3 sequence: CSAPAFAGVTTDTQYF. The CDR3 DNA follows: TGCAGTGCTCCCGCTTTCGCGGGGGTGACCACAGATACGCAGTATTTT.

The chain recombines TRBV5-4 with TRBJ2-6, with D unclear. The CDR3 totals 16 residues. The V gene's germline CDR1 is SGHNT and CDR2 YYREEE (reference sequence). The germline V and J ends were trimmed by 4 bases and 4 bases, with 15 bases remaining between them. CDR3: CASSTPGSSGANVLTF. CDR3 DNA sequence: TGTGCCAGCAGCACCCCCGGGTCGTCCGGGGCCAACGTCCTGACTTTC.